This T cell receptor (beta chain) was identified in a study of OX40 agonist ivuxolimab in advanced cancers. Sequenced by immunoSEQ multiplex PCR; TCRdb stores in-frame clones only, minus some. Of some 33,000 clones listed, just over 90% are singletons. In germline, CDR1 is SQVTM, CDR2 ANQGSEA. V was cut by 0 bases and J by 6 bases, with 8 bases left in between. This CDR3 contains 12 residues. The chain carries TRBV29-1 and TRBJ1-1, with no clear D. The material was CD4+ or CD8+ T cells sorted from blood, obtained in a trial of the OX40 agonist ivuxolimab. The source of this sequence is an adult with an advanced solid tumor such as melanoma, head and neck, liver or kidney cancer. CDR3 protein: CSVEEGGSEAFF. In nucleotides, the CDR3 is TGCAGCGTTGAAGAAGGAGGTTCTGAAGCTTTCTTT.